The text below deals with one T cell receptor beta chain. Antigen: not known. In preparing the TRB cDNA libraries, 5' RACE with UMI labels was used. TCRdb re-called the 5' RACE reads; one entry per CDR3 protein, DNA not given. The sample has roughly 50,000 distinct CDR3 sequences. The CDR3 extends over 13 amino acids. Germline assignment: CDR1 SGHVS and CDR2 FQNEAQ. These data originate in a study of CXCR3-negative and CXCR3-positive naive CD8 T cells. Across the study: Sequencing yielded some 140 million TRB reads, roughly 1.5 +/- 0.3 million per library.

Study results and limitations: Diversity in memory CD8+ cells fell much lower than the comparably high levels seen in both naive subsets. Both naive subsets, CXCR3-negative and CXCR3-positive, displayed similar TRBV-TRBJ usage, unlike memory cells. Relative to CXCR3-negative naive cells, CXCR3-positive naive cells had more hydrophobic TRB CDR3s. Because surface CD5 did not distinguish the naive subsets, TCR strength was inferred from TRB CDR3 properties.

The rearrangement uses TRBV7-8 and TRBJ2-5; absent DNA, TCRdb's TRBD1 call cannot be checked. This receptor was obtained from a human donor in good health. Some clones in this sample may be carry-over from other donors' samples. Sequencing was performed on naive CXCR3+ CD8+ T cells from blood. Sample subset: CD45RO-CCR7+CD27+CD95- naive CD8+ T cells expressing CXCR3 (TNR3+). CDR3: CASSLDLGHWRYF.